The clone carrying this T cell receptor beta chain was found a few times. Its antigen is currently unknown. The CDR3 has 14 residues. The V and J ends lost 0 bases and 4 bases respectively, with 9 bases between them. Germline V gene lookup returns CDR1 LNHNV and CDR2 YYDKDF (reference sequence). These data belong to a study of T cell repertoires in cytomegalovirus infection. Overall study context: CMV epitopes that were recently identified and HLA-C-restricted were used alongside well-studied HLA-B-restricted ones. Indications came from public TCR beta signatures; they pointed to CMV infection and to a matching HLA type. Overall study findings and caveats: There were HLA-C-restricted CMV-specific TCR beta clonotypes dominating the ex vivo response. Individuals carrying CMV plus the relevant HLA were identified by cumulative frequency of public TCR beta families.

TCRdb reprocessed the reads via MiXCR and lists one record per CDR3 protein. The sample records under 350,000 distinct CDR3 sequences, under 25% being singletons. J is TRBJ1-1 and V is TRBV15, with D uncertain. This TCR was sampled from a human donor in good health (CMV status not recorded). Some clones in this sample may be carry-over from other donors' samples. The input for sequencing was cultured PBMCs, taken from culture after CMV antigen stimulation. CDR3 in amino acids: CATSRDRASTEAFF. In DNA, the CDR3 is TGTGCCACCAGCAGAGATCGGGCCAGCACTGAAGCTTTCTTT.